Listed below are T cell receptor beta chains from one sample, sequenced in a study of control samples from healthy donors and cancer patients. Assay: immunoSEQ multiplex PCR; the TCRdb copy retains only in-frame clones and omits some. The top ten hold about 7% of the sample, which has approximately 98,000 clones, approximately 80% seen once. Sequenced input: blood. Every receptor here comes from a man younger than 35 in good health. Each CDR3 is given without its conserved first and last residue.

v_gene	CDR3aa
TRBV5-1	ASSPGGGELF
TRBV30	AWTTFGGGGYT
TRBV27	ASSFTLAGGYT
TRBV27	ASRRTGAGETQY
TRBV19	ASTITGNYGYT
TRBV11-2	ATGNSYNEQF
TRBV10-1	ASRGGENTEAF
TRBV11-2	ASTRTLQGGVHEQY
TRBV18	ASSPQGYSYNEQF
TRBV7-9	ASSLPLRGGNTGELF
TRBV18	ASSPPTGQEGQETQY
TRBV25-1	ASSERGGSGTEAF
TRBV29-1	SVPGAGYTEAF
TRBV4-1	ASSQARLQLAGGPKNEQF
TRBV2	ASSGHYGYT
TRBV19	ASSIDPAVAYGYT
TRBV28	ASSWGGASGGTEQF
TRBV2	ASKKDLSSGANVLT
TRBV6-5	ASSSPYTDTQY
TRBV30	AWSVMPATNTEAF
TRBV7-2	ASSTGFSYNSPLH
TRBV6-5	ASSYSAGPNTGELF
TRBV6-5	ASSYSGRNGYT
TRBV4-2	ASSQEGDSSSYEQY
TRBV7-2	ASSLASKKNIQY
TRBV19	ASTAGQGNTGELF
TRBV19	ASSISRDRRNSPLH
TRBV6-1	ASSEILGQGHGYT
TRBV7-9	ASSFRSSYEQY
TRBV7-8	ASSLFPSLNRDSNQPQH
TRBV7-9	ASSPSSSGGNSDTQY
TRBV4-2	ASSQLTASNTGELF
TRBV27	ASSATGTGNYGYT
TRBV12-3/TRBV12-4	ASSFGAEAF
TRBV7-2	ASSSLAGGLYEQY
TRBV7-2	ASSSDRAPGEQY
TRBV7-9	ASSLAQGVGTKNIQY
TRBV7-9	ASSLEGKEKLF
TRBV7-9	ASSLPRTGGLGTQY
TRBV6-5	ASSSTGKADTQY
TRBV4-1	ASSQDRDRHGQQPQH
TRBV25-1	ASMENFLSTDTQY
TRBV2	ASSAHPSGTEAF
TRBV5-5	ASSNQGGNQPQH
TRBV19	ASKRATTNEKLF
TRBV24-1	ATSDLGDPSDEQF
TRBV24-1	ATSGATDTQY
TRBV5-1	ASSSREGARYEQY
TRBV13	ASGLENTEAF
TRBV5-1	ASSLGSVSSGNTIY